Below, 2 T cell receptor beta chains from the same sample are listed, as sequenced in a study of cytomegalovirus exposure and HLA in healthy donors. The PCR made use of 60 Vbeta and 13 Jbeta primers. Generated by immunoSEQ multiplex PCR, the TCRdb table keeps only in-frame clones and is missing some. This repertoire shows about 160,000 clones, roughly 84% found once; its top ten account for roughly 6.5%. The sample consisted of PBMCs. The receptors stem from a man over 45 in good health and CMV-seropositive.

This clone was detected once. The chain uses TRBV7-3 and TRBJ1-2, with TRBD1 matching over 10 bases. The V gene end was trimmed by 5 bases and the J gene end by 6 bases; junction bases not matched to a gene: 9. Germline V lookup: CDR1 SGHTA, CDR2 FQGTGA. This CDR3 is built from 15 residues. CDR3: CASSATGTGVDGYTF. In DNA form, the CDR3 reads TGTGCCAGCAGCGCTACCGGGACAGGGGTTGATGGCTACACCTTC.

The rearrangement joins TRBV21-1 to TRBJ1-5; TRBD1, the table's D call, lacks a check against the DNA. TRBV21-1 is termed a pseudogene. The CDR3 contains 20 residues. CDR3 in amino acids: CASSFPWDRGHPYSNQPQHF. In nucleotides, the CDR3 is TGTGCCAGCAGCTTCCCGTGGGACAGGGGGCACCCTTATAGCAATCAGCCCCAGCATTTT.